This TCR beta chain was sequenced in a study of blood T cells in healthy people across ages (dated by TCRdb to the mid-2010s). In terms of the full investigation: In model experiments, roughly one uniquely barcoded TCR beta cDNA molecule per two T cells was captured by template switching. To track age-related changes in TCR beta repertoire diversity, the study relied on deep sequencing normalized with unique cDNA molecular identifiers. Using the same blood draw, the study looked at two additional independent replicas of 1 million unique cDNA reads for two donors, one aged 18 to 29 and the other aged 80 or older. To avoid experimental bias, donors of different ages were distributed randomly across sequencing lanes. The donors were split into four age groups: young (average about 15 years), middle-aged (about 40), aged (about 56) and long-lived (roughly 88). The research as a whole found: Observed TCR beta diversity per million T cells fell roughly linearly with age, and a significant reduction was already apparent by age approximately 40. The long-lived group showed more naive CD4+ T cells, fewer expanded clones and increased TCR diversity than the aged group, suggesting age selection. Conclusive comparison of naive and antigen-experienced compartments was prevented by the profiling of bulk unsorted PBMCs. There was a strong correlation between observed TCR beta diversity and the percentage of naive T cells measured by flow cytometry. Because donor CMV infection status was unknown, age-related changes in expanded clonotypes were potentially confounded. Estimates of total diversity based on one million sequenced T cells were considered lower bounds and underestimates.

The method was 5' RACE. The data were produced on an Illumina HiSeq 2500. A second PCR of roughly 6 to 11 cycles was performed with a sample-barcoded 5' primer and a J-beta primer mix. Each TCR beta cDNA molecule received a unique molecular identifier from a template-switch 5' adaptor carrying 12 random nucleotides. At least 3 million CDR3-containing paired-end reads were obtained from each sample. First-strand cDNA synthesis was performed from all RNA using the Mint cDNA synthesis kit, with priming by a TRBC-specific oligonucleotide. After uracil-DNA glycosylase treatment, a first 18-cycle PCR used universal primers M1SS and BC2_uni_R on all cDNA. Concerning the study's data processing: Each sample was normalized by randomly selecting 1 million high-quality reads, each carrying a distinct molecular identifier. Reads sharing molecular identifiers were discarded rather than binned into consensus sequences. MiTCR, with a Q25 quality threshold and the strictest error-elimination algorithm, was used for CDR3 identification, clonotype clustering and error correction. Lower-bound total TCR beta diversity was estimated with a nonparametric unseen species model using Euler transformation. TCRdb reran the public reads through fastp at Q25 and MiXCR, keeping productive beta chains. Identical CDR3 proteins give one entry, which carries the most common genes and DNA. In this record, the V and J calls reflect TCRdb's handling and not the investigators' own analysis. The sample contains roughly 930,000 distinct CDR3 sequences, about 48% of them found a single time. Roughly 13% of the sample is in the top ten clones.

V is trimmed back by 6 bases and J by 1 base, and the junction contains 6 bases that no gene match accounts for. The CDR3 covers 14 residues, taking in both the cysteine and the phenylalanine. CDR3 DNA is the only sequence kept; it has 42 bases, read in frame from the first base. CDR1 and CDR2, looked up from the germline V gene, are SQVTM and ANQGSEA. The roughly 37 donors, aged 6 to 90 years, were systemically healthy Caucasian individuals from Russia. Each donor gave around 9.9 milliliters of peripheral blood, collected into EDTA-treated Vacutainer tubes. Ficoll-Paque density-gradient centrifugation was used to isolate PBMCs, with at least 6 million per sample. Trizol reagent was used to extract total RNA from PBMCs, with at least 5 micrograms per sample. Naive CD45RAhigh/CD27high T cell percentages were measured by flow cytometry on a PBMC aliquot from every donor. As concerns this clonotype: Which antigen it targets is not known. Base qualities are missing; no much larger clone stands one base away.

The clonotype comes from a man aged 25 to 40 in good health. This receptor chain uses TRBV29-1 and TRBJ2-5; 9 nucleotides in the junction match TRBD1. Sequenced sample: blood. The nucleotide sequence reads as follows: TGCAGCGTCCTGGGGGGACAGGGCCAAGAGACCCAGTACTTC. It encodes CSVLGGQGQETQYF.